The source of this T cell receptor beta chain is a study of blood T cell repertoires in COVID-19 (dated by TCRdb to the early 2020s). Notes on the research overall: Samples covering the acute and convalescent phases of COVID-19 were provided by collaborators in the United States, Italy and Spain. The dataset comprised deeply sampled blood TCRbeta repertoires from subjects exposed to, actively infected with, or recovered from COVID-19. Nearly every sample came with metadata listing a de-identified subject ID, COVID-19 status, age in years and sex. Where available, HLA class I and class II types were taken from metadata supplied by the sample provider and were not determined by assay-based typing. The prospective study material was composed of cDNA or gDNA derived from T cells, B-cell-depleted T cells, or PBMCs. The repertoires were released in a freely available public database meant as a resource for research on the immune response to SARS-CoV-2. Samples were obtained from the ongoing ImmuneRACE study (first 160 participants) and from 1,254 subjects provided by 6 global collaborators. The research as a whole found: Clinical and demographic metadata were provided uncurated, with the amount varying by source and participant.

Note on this clone: Its cognate antigen has yet to be identified. Nothing much larger sits one base from this clone, and base qualities are not available.

CDR3 length: 15 amino acids, cysteine to phenylalanine. The only DNA kept is the CDR3, 45 bases in frame from the first base. CDR1 and CDR2, looked up from the germline V gene, are MDHEN and SYDVKM. Here V drops 6 bases and J drops 7 bases, and the junction holds 9 bases not matched to any gene. TCRbeta CDR3 regions were amplified from genomic DNA using the immunoSEQ Assay, a bias-controlled multiplex PCR. From the authors' description of their analysis: The number of nucleated cells in each sample was estimated from the amplification of reference gene primers within the assay. To quantify the absolute abundance of each unique TCRbeta CDR3 rearrangement, sequence reads were collapsed and filtered. Productive Simpson clonality was computed per sample as the square root of Simpson's diversity index over productive rearrangements. Here the immuneACCESS table is served through TCRdb, limited to in-frame sequences with V and J called. Missing clones are a known gap in these copies; in checked studies unresolved V genes cover under half, and the rest lacks a known reason. The V and J calls and the clone size are those of that table, but D and trimming were determined from the DNA. Counted in this sample were 150,000 to 200,000 clones; 85% of them appeared once. Clones ranked in the top ten supply approximately 1% of the sample.

Each collaborating institution followed its own protocols to collect whole blood in K2EDTA tubes. Collaborator samples were shipped for TCRbeta analysis as frozen whole blood, isolated PBMCs, or DNA extracted from either sample type. This chain is built from TRBV28 and TRBJ1-6; TRBD1 aligns with 7 central bases. The source of this sequence is a man between 40 and 49 years old with acute or convalescent COVID-19. Source material: peripheral blood. The sequenced DNA: TGTGCCAGCAGGGCTTCGGACAGGATCAATTCACCCCTCCACTTT. It is translated as CASRASDRINSPLHF.